Only one count was recorded for the clone carrying this T cell receptor (beta chain). The source of the sample is a study of blood T cell repertoires in COVID-19. Study context: Samples representing acute and convalescent COVID-19 were sourced from the United States, Italy and Spain.

Per germline, CDR1 SGHNT and CDR2 YYREEE (reference sequence). V was clipped by 3 bases and J by 7 bases, with 13 bases between them. This CDR3 has 13 residues. Original handling: Researchers report that nucleated cell counts were estimated from reference gene primer amplification. Sequenced by immunoSEQ multiplex PCR; TCRdb stores in-frame clones only, minus some. That table supplies the V and J calls and clone size; D and trimming were determined from the DNA. The data show around 190,000 clones, around 81% seen once. This chain uses TRBV5-4 with TRBJ2-5, with a tentative D call TRBD2 (6 bases). The sequence was collected from a woman aged 40 to 50 with COVID-19, enrolled during active disease. Sequenced sample: peripheral blood. The CDR3 DNA is TGTGCCAGCAGCTCGGACCTGGAGGGGACCCAGTACTTC. It is translated as CASSSDLEGTQYF. The whole variable domain, filled in from reference TRBV5-4 and TRBJ2-5, reads ETGVTQSPTHLIKTRGQQVTLRCSSQSGHNTVSWYQQALGQGPQFIFQYYREEENGRGNFPPRFSGLQFPNYSSELNVNALELDDSALYLCASSSDLEGTQYFGPGTRLLVL.